These 27 T cell receptor beta chains were sequenced from one sample in a study of blood T cell repertoires in COVID-19. The table came from immunoSEQ multiplex PCR; TCRdb's copy has only in-frame clones and leaves some out. The sample lists tens of thousands of clones, approximately 90% occurring once. Source material: peripheral blood. The receptors were gathered from a human donor in a cohort sampled during active COVID-19.

This clone was found once. CDR3 in DNA: TGTGCCACCCGGGACAGCTACGAGCAGTACTTC. Encoded protein: CATRDSYEQYF. The chain has TRBV3-1 (or the pseudogene TRBV3-2) and TRBJ2-7; 7 nucleotides line up with TRBD1. The trim removed 10 bases at V and 3 bases at J, leaving 3 bases unmatched. Germline-derived CDR1 and CDR2 are LGHDT and YNNKEL (reference sequence). The CDR3 sequence is 11 residues long.

This chain uses TRBV19 with TRBJ1-1, with 10 nucleotides matching TRBD1. V lost 7 bases, J lost 5 bases, and 7 bases stayed unmatched. Germline CDR1 is LNHDA and CDR2 is SQIVND (reference sequence). The length of the CDR3 is 14 residues. CDR3 nucleotides: TGTGCCAGTATACAGGGACAGGGGTTGACTGAAGCTTTCTTT. Its protein is CASIQGQGLTEAFF.

CDR3 DNA sequence: TGTGCCAGCAGCTTGTTAGTGTCAGATACGCAGTATTTT. The encoded protein is CASSLLVSDTQYF. This rearrangement joins TRBV7-2 to TRBJ2-3; the D is unclear. The CDR3 is made up of 13 amino acids. Germline CDR1 is SGHTA and CDR2 is FQGNSA. V lost 3 bases to trimming and J lost 4 bases, with 8 bases between them.

The J gene is TRBJ2-7, the V gene TRBV25-1, with unresolved D. Per germline, CDR1 MGHDK and CDR2 SYGVNS. Trimming removed 3 bases at V and 0 bases at J, with 9 bases between. This CDR3 has 14 residues. CDR3 coding DNA: TGTGCCAGCAGTGACCAGTCCACCTCCTACGAGCAGTACTTC. It codes for CASSDQSTSYEQYF.

The chain has TRBV19 and TRBJ1-5; 8 bases line up with TRBD1. J lost 4 bases, V lost 6 bases, and 8 bases had no gene match. Germline assignment: CDR1 LNHDA and CDR2 SQIVND (reference sequence). The CDR3 loop spans 15 amino acids. CDR3: CASSPDRVRNQPQHF. The DNA for the CDR3 is TGTGCCAGTAGCCCGGACAGGGTCAGGAATCAGCCCCAGCATTTT.

The chain uses TRBV4-1 and TRBJ2-3; perhaps TRBD1 as D (6 bases). The CDR3 covers 15 residues. The V end was cut by 0 bases, the J end by 0 bases, with 7 bases between. The germline V gene has CDR1 MGHRA and CDR2 YSYEKL. The CDR3 coding sequence is TGCGCCAGCAGCCAAGACGACAGGAGCACAGATACGCAGTATTTT. Its translation is CASSQDDRSTDTQYF.

V gene TRBV11-2 combines with J gene TRBJ2-7, with no clear D. The length of the CDR3 is 13 residues. V lost 4 bases and J lost 2, with 9 bases in between. Germline CDR1 and CDR2: SGHAT and FQNNGV. CDR3 sequence: CASSSRLAYEQYF. The CDR3 DNA sequence: TGTGCCAGCAGCTCCAGACTTGCCTACGAGCAGTACTTC.

This clone was counted a few times. The rearrangement links TRBV2 to TRBJ2-3, with 11 bases matching TRBD1. Germline CDR1 reads SNHLY; CDR2 reads FYNNEI. With 5 bases clipped from V and 6 bases from J, the junction kept 4 bases outside the gene matches. The CDR3 extends over 14 amino acids. CDR3 in DNA: TGTGCCAGCAGTAGGGACAGGGGGGCCGATACGCAGTATTTT. Translation gives CASSRDRGADTQYF.

This chain joins TRBV6-5 and TRBJ2-7; a weak D match, TRBD2 (5 bases). Trimming left V 4 bases short and J 7 bases short, with 14 bases between. This CDR3 comprises 13 residues. Germline CDR1 MNHEY, CDR2 SVGAGI. The CDR3 region is CASSSDWPREQYF. The CDR3 DNA sequence: TGTGCCAGCAGTTCGGACTGGCCTCGAGAGCAGTACTTC.

The chain is built from TRBV11-2 and TRBJ2-1, with D possibly matching TRBD2 (5 bases). The CDR3 spans 15 residues. The V end lost 6 bases, the J end lost 3 bases, and 15 bases lay between the germline ends. Germline loops: CDR1 SGHAT, CDR2 FQNNGV. DNA of the CDR3: TGTGCCAGCAGGGTACGTCCGGAGGTCTACAATGAGCAGTTCTTC. This gives the protein CASRVRPEVYNEQFF.

The chain is built from TRBV30 and TRBJ1-4, with TRBD1 matching over 9 bases. V dropped 4 bases and J dropped 8; count of bases not matched to a gene: 8. This CDR3 is built from 14 residues. Germline values: CDR1 GTSNPN, CDR2 SVGIG (reference sequence). The CDR3 DNA reads as TGTGCCTGGATTCCGGGACAGGGACGAGAAAAACTGTTTTTT. This sequence encodes CAWIPGQGREKLFF.

This CDR3 is CAWSTTSPWEFRETQYF. The CDR3 DNA sequence: TGTGCCTGGAGTACCACTAGCCCGTGGGAGTTCAGGGAGACCCAGTACTTC. The V and J genes are TRBV30 and TRBJ2-5, with a possible D match to TRBD2 (6 bases). Germline values: CDR1 GTSNPN, CDR2 SVGIG (reference sequence). The V and J ends lost 2 bases and 5 bases respectively, with 24 bases between them. This CDR3 region has 17 residues.

This clone was seen a few times. The chain links TRBV6-6 to TRBJ1-1; 9 bases are shared with TRBD1. CDR3 size: 15 residues. Germline assignment: CDR1 MNHNY and CDR2 SVGAGI (reference sequence). Trimming cost V 2 bases and J 5 bases; bases outside gene matches: 6. The CDR3 DNA reads TGTGCCAGCAGTTACAAGGGACAGGGAAGAACTGAAGCTTTCTTT. It translates to CASSYKGQGRTEAFF.

CDR3 DNA: TGTGCCAGCTCACCTTCTTCCACCGGGGAGCTGTTTTTT. This sequence encodes CASSPSSTGELFF. The chain joins TRBV18 to TRBJ2-2; the D is unclear. This CDR3 region has 13 residues. The V gene lost 3 bases and the J gene lost 4 bases, with 6 bases spanning the gap. CDR1 KGHSH and CDR2 LQKENI come from the germline V gene. Full variable domain (remainder filled in from reference TRBV18 and TRBJ2-2): NAGVMQNPRHLVRRRGQEARLRCSPMKGHSHVYWYRQLPEEGLKFMVYLQKENIIDESGMPKERFSAEFPKEGPSILRIQQVVRGDSAAYFCASSPSSTGELFFGEGSRLTVL.

The V gene is TRBV11-2, the J gene TRBJ1-4; TRBD1 matches 9 bases. V shed 5 bases, J shed 11 bases, and the junction held 3 bases outside the gene matches. The CDR3 length is 12 residues. The germline V gene has CDR1 SGHAT and CDR2 FQNNGV. CDR3: CASSTDRGKLFF. DNA of the CDR3: TGTGCCAGCAGCACCGACAGGGGGAAACTGTTTTTT.

CDR3 DNA sequence: TGTGCCAGCGGGGACAGGGTTGGTCGAGAGCAGTACTTC. It codes for CASGDRVGREQYF. The genes are TRBV5-6 and TRBJ2-7, with 9 bases matching TRBD1. The CDR3 has 13 residues. The junction had 9 bases not matched to a gene; V was cut back by 7 bases and J by 7 bases. Germline CDR1 is SGHDT and CDR2 is YYEEEE.

The chain links TRBV27 to TRBJ1-4; a weak D match, TRBD1 (5 bases). The CDR3 runs to 15 residues. V lost 8 bases and J 7 bases, leaving 20 bases between the germline ends. Germline assignment: CDR1 MNHEY and CDR2 SMNVEV (reference sequence). The CDR3 loop reads CASPGEGSFGEKLFF. Here the CDR3 DNA reads TGTGCCAGCCCTGGGGAGGGGAGCTTTGGTGAAAAACTGTTTTTT. Combining the CDR3 with reference TRBV27 and TRBJ1-4 gives the whole variable domain EAQVTQNPRYLITVTGKKLTVTCSQNMNHEYMSWYRQDPGLGLRQIYYSMNVEVTDKGDVPEGYKVSRKEKRNFPLILESPSPNQTSLYFCASPGEGSFGEKLFFGSGTQLSVL.

V and J are TRBV28 and TRBJ2-7, with TRBD1 matching over 8 bases. The CDR3 covers 14 residues. V shed 2 bases and J 3 bases; nucleotides not matched to a gene: 3. CDR1 and CDR2 from the germline V gene are MDHEN and SYDVKM. CDR3 in DNA: TGTGCCAGCAGTTTAACCAGGGGGCTCTACGAGCAGTACTTC. This translates into CASSLTRGLYEQYF.

This chain joins TRBV3-1 (or the pseudogene TRBV3-2) and TRBJ2-7, with TRBD1 matching over 7 bases. The V gene end was trimmed by 1 base and the J gene end by 6 bases; junction bases not matched to a gene: 6. Germline loops: CDR1 LGHDT, CDR2 YNNKEL (reference sequence). The CDR3 is 14 amino acids. The CDR3, as DNA: TGTGCCAGCAGCCAAGCGGTTAGGGGGCGCGAGCAGTACTTC. Translating it yields CASSQAVRGREQYF.

The V gene is TRBV9, the J gene TRBJ1-6; D not certain. The V gene's germline CDR1 is SGDLS and CDR2 YYNGEE. This CDR3 is 17 amino acids long. V lost 0 bases to trimming and J lost 0 bases, with 10 bases between them. CDR3 bases: TGTGCCAGCAGCGTAGCTAGCGAAAGCTCCTATAATTCACCCCTCCACTTT. Translated, it gives CASSVASESSYNSPLHF.

V and J are TRBV7-9 and TRBJ2-5, with D perhaps matching TRBD2 (5 bases). CDR3 length: 14 amino acids. Per germline, CDR1 SEHNR and CDR2 FQNEAQ (reference sequence). V gave up 5 bases and J gave up 1 base, with 11 bases separating them. The CDR3 here is CASSISVGQETQYF. The CDR3 DNA reads as TGTGCCAGCAGCATTAGCGTGGGCCAAGAGACCCAGTACTTC. Combining the CDR3 with reference TRBV7-9 and TRBJ2-5 gives the whole variable domain DTGVSQNPRHKITKRGQNVTFRCDPISEHNRLYWYRQTLGQGPEFLTYFQNEAQLEKSRLLSDRFSAERPKGSFSTLEIQRTEQGDSAMYLCASSISVGQETQYFGPGTRLLVL.

This clone was observed a few times. The chain uses TRBV7-9 and TRBJ1-1; D gene unclear. Germline V gene sequence: CDR1 SEHNR, CDR2 FQNEAQ (reference sequence). Deletions cut 0 bases from V and 1 base from J, with 6 bases between. This CDR3 is 14 amino acids long. The CDR3 nucleotides read TGTGCCAGCAGCTTAGCGGTCGGGAACACTGAAGCTTTCTTT. Amino acid sequence: CASSLAVGNTEAFF.

In DNA, the CDR3 is TGTGCCAGCAGCTTGGCGTCCGGACAGGGGGGTAATACGCAGTATTTT. As protein: CASSLASGQGGNTQYF. The genes are TRBV5-5 and TRBJ2-3; 10 bases fit TRBD1. Germline CDR1 and CDR2: SGHKS and YYEKEE (reference sequence). CDR3 size: 16 residues. Trimming removed 0 bases from V and 7 bases from J; junction bases left unmatched: 8.

V is TRBV6-5 and J is TRBJ1-3; D remains ambiguous. Germline V gene lookup returns CDR1 MNHEY and CDR2 SVGAGI. The CDR3 runs to 15 residues. Trimming left V 0 bases short and J 4 bases short, with 10 bases between. The CDR3 spells CASSYSRTGGNTIYF. The CDR3 DNA follows: TGTGCCAGCAGTTACTCGAGGACTGGGGGAAACACCATATATTTT.

The chain couples TRBV3-1 (or the pseudogene TRBV3-2) to TRBJ2-3, with a possible D match to TRBD2 (6 bases). Germline assignment: CDR1 LGHDT and CDR2 YNNKEL (reference sequence). Trimming removed 8 bases from V and 1 base from J, with 13 bases in between. The CDR3 runs 14 residues. The CDR3 nucleotides read TGTGCCAGCGCCGGGGGTGTCGGCACAGATACGCAGTATTTT. Translating it yields CASAGGVGTDTQYF.

V and J are TRBV2 and TRBJ2-5; 7 positions match TRBD2. The CDR3 has 14 residues. Germline V gene sequence: CDR1 SNHLY, CDR2 FYNNEI. With V trimmed by 3 bases and J by 5 bases, 6 bases remained unmatched. CDR3 protein: CASSDPSSGETQYF. The CDR3 DNA reads TGTGCCAGCAGTGACCCCAGTAGCGGGGAGACCCAGTACTTC.

The V and J genes are TRBV2 and TRBJ2-6; D gene uncertain. The CDR3 loop spans 16 amino acids. Trimming took 7 bases from V and 0 from J, leaving 13 bases between them. CDR1 SNHLY and CDR2 FYNNEI come from the germline V gene. The CDR3 sequence: CASILQAISGANVLTF. DNA of the CDR3: TGTGCCAGCATTCTCCAGGCCATCTCTGGGGCCAACGTCCTGACTTTC.